This entry is about one T cell receptor (beta chain). Its antigen is still unknown. The source of the sample is a study of beta chain features in type 1 diabetes. Study observations and caveats: The study found that naive, central memory and Treg TCRB repertoires appeared more similar in patients than in healthy donors. The study found moderately but significantly shorter TCRB CDR3s in all four CD4+ subsets of Type 1 diabetes patients. Type 1 diabetes patients had VDJ junctions that carried fewer insertions and more deletions.

The CDR3 has 14 residues. The germline V and J ends were trimmed by 8 bases and 3 bases, with 14 bases remaining between them. Per the germline V gene, CDR1 is MNHEY and CDR2 is SMNVEV (reference sequence). Purity of each sorted population was above 95%. Every isolated RNA sample was fully reverse transcribed, so sequencing captured expressed TCRB transcripts. This table comes from immunoSEQ multiplex PCR, and its TCRdb copy is limited to in-frame clones, with some not included. The sample carries about 260,000 clones, around 65% recorded once. Sequenced: naive CD4+ T cells from blood. This chain connects TRBV27 to TRBJ1-5, with a tentative D call TRBD1 (6 bases). This TCR was recovered from a man younger than 40 in good health. The CDR3 loop reads CASSLRGINQPQHF. As DNA, the CDR3 is TGTGCCAGCTCCCTAAGGGGGATCAATCAGCCCCAGCATTTT.